A selection of T cell receptor beta chains follows, all from one sample in a study of cytomegalovirus exposure and HLA in healthy donors. Assay used: immunoSEQ multiplex PCR; TCRdb lists only in-frame clones, some missing. The listing contains roughly 75,000 clones. Sequences were obtained from PBMCs. The receptors were gathered from a boy aged 10-17 years in good health and CMV-seronegative. The CDR3 runs from the conserved cysteine through the conserved F or W. D genes are given only for firm matches.

cdr3_length: 14; d_call: -; v_call: TRBV5-4; j_call: TRBJ2-5; cdr3_nt: TGTGCCAGCAGCTTGCCCGCAGGGGAAGAGACCCAGTACTTC; cdr3_aa: CASSLPAGEETQYF
cdr3_length: 15; d_call: -; v_call: TRBV19; j_call: TRBJ1-5; cdr3_nt: TGTGCCAGTAGTCCCCACGGACAGTTCAATCAGCCCCAGCATTTT; cdr3_aa: CASSPHGQFNQPQHF
cdr3_length: 14; d_call: TRBD1; v_call: TRBV10-3; j_call: TRBJ2-7; cdr3_nt: TGTGCCATCAGTGAGCACAGGGGTGCCTACGAGCAGTACTTC; cdr3_aa: CAISEHRGAYEQYF
cdr3_length: 15; d_call: TRBD1; v_call: TRBV30; j_call: TRBJ1-2; cdr3_nt: TGTGCCTGGAGGGCCGGGACAGGAGTTAACTATGGCTACACCTTC; cdr3_aa: CAWRAGTGVNYGYTF
cdr3_length: 16; d_call: -; v_call: TRBV4-1; j_call: TRBJ2-7; cdr3_nt: TGCGCCAGCAGCCAAGTTTCCACAGACCAATCCTACGAGCAGTACTTC; cdr3_aa: CASSQVSTDQSYEQYF
cdr3_length: 15; d_call: TRBD2; v_call: TRBV5-4; j_call: TRBJ2-3; cdr3_nt: TGTGCCAGCAGGGTGACTAGCGGAAGCACAGATACGCAGTATTTT; cdr3_aa: CASRVTSGSTDTQYF
cdr3_length: 13; d_call: TRBD1; v_call: TRBV7-2; j_call: TRBJ1-1; cdr3_nt: TGTGCCAGCAGCTCAGGGGGCCACACTGAAGCTTTCTTT; cdr3_aa: CASSSGGHTEAFF
cdr3_length: 15; d_call: -; v_call: TRBV4-2; j_call: TRBJ1-3; cdr3_nt: TGTGCCAGCAGCCTCGAGGAGGGGAGGTTGGACACCATATATTTT; cdr3_aa: CASSLEEGRLDTIYF
cdr3_length: 12; d_call: -; v_call: TRBV29-1; j_call: TRBJ1-1; cdr3_nt: TGCAGCACAGGACAAGGAGGGACTGAAGATTTCTTT; cdr3_aa: CSTGQGGTEDFF
cdr3_length: 12; d_call: TRBD1; v_call: TRBV30; j_call: TRBJ1-1; cdr3_nt: TGTGCCTGGAGTATCGGACAGGGGGTAGCTTTCTTT; cdr3_aa: CAWSIGQGVAFF
cdr3_length: 15; d_call: -; v_call: TRBV7-8; j_call: TRBJ2-2; cdr3_nt: TGTGCCACTGAGCCCTACAGTCCTTCGGCCGGGGAGCTGTTTTTT; cdr3_aa: CATEPYSPSAGELFF
cdr3_length: 16; d_call: TRBD1; v_call: TRBV9; j_call: TRBJ2-7; cdr3_nt: TGTGCCAGCAGCGAGGGACCTCGGACAGGGCCGGTCGAGCAGTACTTC; cdr3_aa: CASSEGPRTGPVEQYF
cdr3_length: 14; d_call: TRBD1; v_call: TRBV9; j_call: TRBJ1-6; cdr3_nt: TGTGCCAGCAGCGTAGCAGGGGGCGATTCACCCCTCCACTTT; cdr3_aa: CASSVAGGDSPLHF
cdr3_length: 13; d_call: -; v_call: TRBV6-1; j_call: TRBJ1-1; cdr3_nt: TGTGCCAGCAGTCCGCGGGGAAACACTGAAGCTTTCTTT; cdr3_aa: CASSPRGNTEAFF
cdr3_length: 13; d_call: -; v_call: TRBV6-1; j_call: TRBJ1-2; cdr3_nt: TGTGCCAGCAGCAGGGTAACGAACTATGGCTACACCTTC; cdr3_aa: CASSRVTNYGYTF
cdr3_length: 14; d_call: -; v_call: TRBV19; j_call: TRBJ1-5; cdr3_nt: TGTGCCAGTAGTATGGTGGGGGGGCATCAGCCCCAGCATTTT; cdr3_aa: CASSMVGGHQPQHF
cdr3_length: 14; d_call: -; v_call: TRBV27; j_call: TRBJ1-1; cdr3_nt: TGTGCCAGCAGGAGCGCCGAGATGAACACTGAAGCTTTCTTT; cdr3_aa: CASRSAEMNTEAFF
cdr3_length: 13; d_call: -; v_call: TRBV5-6; j_call: TRBJ1-1; cdr3_nt: TGTGCCAGCAGCCGCGGGATTTACACTGAAGCTTTCTTT; cdr3_aa: CASSRGIYTEAFF
cdr3_length: 15; d_call: -; v_call: TRBV11-2; j_call: TRBJ2-3; cdr3_nt: TGTGCCAGCAGCTTATTTCTCGCGGTCCCAGATACGCAGTATTTT; cdr3_aa: CASSLFLAVPDTQYF
cdr3_length: 12; d_call: -; v_call: TRBV6-1; j_call: TRBJ1-2; cdr3_nt: TGTGCCAGCAGCCGGGAACACTATGGCTACACCTTC; cdr3_aa: CASSREHYGYTF
cdr3_length: 15; d_call: TRBD1; v_call: TRBV5-4; j_call: TRBJ1-5; cdr3_nt: TGTGCCAGCAGCTCACGGGACAGGGGGAATCAGCCCCAGCATTTT; cdr3_aa: CASSSRDRGNQPQHF
cdr3_length: 13; d_call: -; v_call: TRBV19; j_call: TRBJ1-5; cdr3_nt: TGTGCCAGTAGGAGCTATAGCAATCAGCCCCAGCATTTT; cdr3_aa: CASRSYSNQPQHF
cdr3_length: 12; d_call: -; v_call: TRBV5-1; j_call: TRBJ2-5; cdr3_nt: TGCGCCAGCAGCGAGGGTAAGGAGACCCAGTACTTC; cdr3_aa: CASSEGKETQYF
cdr3_length: 14; d_call: TRBD2; v_call: TRBV15; j_call: TRBJ2-5; cdr3_nt: TGTGCCACCAGCAGGTTCATAGCGGGAGAGACCCAGTACTTC; cdr3_aa: CATSRFIAGETQYF
cdr3_length: 14; d_call: -; v_call: TRBV18; j_call: TRBJ1-1; cdr3_nt: TGTGCCAGCTCACCAATAGGTCCAAGAGGGGAAGCTTTCTTT; cdr3_aa: CASSPIGPRGEAFF
cdr3_length: 13; d_call: -; v_call: TRBV30; j_call: TRBJ2-3; cdr3_nt: TGTGCCTGGAGGGCATCCGGGGGAGATACGCAGTATTTT; cdr3_aa: CAWRASGGDTQYF
cdr3_length: 16; d_call: -; v_call: TRBV19; j_call: TRBJ1-1; cdr3_nt: TGTGCCAGTAGTATTAAGCTTCGGGGGGCGGGTACTGAAGCTTTCTTT; cdr3_aa: CASSIKLRGAGTEAFF
cdr3_length: 15; d_call: -; v_call: TRBV6-1; j_call: TRBJ2-7; cdr3_nt: TGTGCCAGCGAACGTCCCCTAGGTGGTAGTTACGAGCAGTACTTC; cdr3_aa: CASERPLGGSYEQYF
cdr3_length: 13; d_call: TRBD1; v_call: TRBV5-4; j_call: TRBJ1-1; cdr3_nt: TGTGCCAGCAGCTTAAGACAGGGGACTGAAGATTTCTTT; cdr3_aa: CASSLRQGTEDFF
cdr3_length: 16; d_call: TRBD1; v_call: TRBV15; j_call: TRBJ1-2; cdr3_nt: TGTGCCACCAGCAGAGGACCTCTCGGACAGGGAAATGGCTACACCTTC; cdr3_aa: CATSRGPLGQGNGYTF
cdr3_length: 12; d_call: -; v_call: TRBV30; j_call: TRBJ2-7; cdr3_nt: TGTGCCTGGAGTGTACTAGGATACGAGCAGTACTTC; cdr3_aa: CAWSVLGYEQYF
cdr3_length: 14; d_call: -; v_call: TRBV29-1; j_call: TRBJ2-1; cdr3_nt: TGCAGCGTTCGGGACACCCACTCCTACAATGAGCAGTTCTTC; cdr3_aa: CSVRDTHSYNEQFF
cdr3_length: 16; d_call: -; v_call: TRBV7-9; j_call: TRBJ2-7; cdr3_nt: TGTGCCAGCAGCTTGAACCGGGACTGGGACTCCTACGAGCAGTACTTC; cdr3_aa: CASSLNRDWDSYEQYF
cdr3_length: 14; d_call: TRBD1; v_call: TRBV27; j_call: TRBJ2-7; cdr3_nt: TGTGCCAGCCCGGAGGGACAGGGTAGAAACGAGCAGTACTTC; cdr3_aa: CASPEGQGRNEQYF
cdr3_length: 19; d_call: -; v_call: TRBV4-2; j_call: TRBJ2-1; cdr3_nt: TGTGCCAGCAGCCCGGGACTTGCCCGTGTAGGCGGGTCCTACAATGAGCAGTTCTTC; cdr3_aa: CASSPGLARVGGSYNEQFF
cdr3_length: 14; d_call: -; v_call: TRBV6-5; j_call: TRBJ2-1; cdr3_nt: TGTGCCAGCAGTTACTCGAGGGGAGGCAATGAGCAGTTCTTC; cdr3_aa: CASSYSRGGNEQFF
cdr3_length: 15; d_call: -; v_call: TRBV30; j_call: TRBJ2-5; cdr3_nt: TGTGCCGGGAGCCAAGCCTGGGGGGTCGGGGAGACCCAGTACTTC; cdr3_aa: CAGSQAWGVGETQYF
cdr3_length: 15; d_call: -; v_call: TRBV7-2; j_call: TRBJ1-2; cdr3_nt: TGTGCCAGCAGCTCCGGACAGTATGGATTCTATGGCTACACCTTC; cdr3_aa: CASSSGQYGFYGYTF
cdr3_length: 13; d_call: -; v_call: TRBV5-1; j_call: TRBJ2-7; cdr3_nt: TGCGCCAGCAGCTTGGGACAGTCATACGAGCAGTACTTC; cdr3_aa: CASSLGQSYEQYF
cdr3_length: 17; d_call: TRBD1; v_call: TRBV9; j_call: TRBJ1-1; cdr3_nt: TGTGCCAGCAGCGGAATTGGGACAGAACCAAGCAACACTGAAGCTTTCTTT; cdr3_aa: CASSGIGTEPSNTEAFF
cdr3_length: 17; d_call: TRBD1; v_call: TRBV6-1; j_call: TRBJ2-7; cdr3_nt: TGTGCCAGCAGTGAAAGGCAGACAGGGCTATCCGCCTACGAGCAGTACTTC; cdr3_aa: CASSERQTGLSAYEQYF
cdr3_length: 15; d_call: -; v_call: TRBV29-1; j_call: TRBJ2-7; cdr3_nt: TGCAGCGTTAGCCGGGCCCTACAGGGCCACTACGAGCAGTACTTC; cdr3_aa: CSVSRALQGHYEQYF
cdr3_length: 16; d_call: TRBD1; v_call: TRBV11-2; j_call: TRBJ1-3; cdr3_nt: TGTGCCAGCAGCTTAGGAGGGACAGGGACCGGAAACACCATATATTTT; cdr3_aa: CASSLGGTGTGNTIYF
cdr3_length: 12; d_call: -; v_call: TRBV2; j_call: TRBJ1-1; cdr3_nt: TGTGCCAGCAGCAAGACAGGAAATGAAGCTTTCTTT; cdr3_aa: CASSKTGNEAFF
cdr3_length: 14; d_call: -; v_call: TRBV19; j_call: TRBJ1-2; cdr3_nt: TGTGCCAGTAGGACGACGGGGGGCGTCTATGGCTACACCTTC; cdr3_aa: CASRTTGGVYGYTF